This T cell receptor beta chain was identified during a study of chemoradiotherapy in HPV16-positive cancers. The study's findings and limits: Better recurrence-free survival went with HPV-responsive T-cell expansion in HPV16-positive patients.

The V and J ends lost 3 bases and 10 bases respectively, with 18 bases between them. The CDR3 sequence is 13 residues long. Germline values: CDR1 GTSNPN, CDR2 SVGIG (reference sequence). The table lists this clone with a count of one. Its specificity is not known. Assay used: immunoSEQ multiplex PCR; TCRdb lists only in-frame clones, some missing. Among about 10,000 clones listed, around 70% were seen once. The sequence was obtained from a human donor with HPV-associated anogenital cancer. This chain links TRBV30 with TRBJ1-1; D remains ambiguous. Specimen collection occurred from a patient who underwent chemoradiotherapy. The CDR3: CAWSPLYKRRAFF. CDR3 sequence (DNA): TGTGCCTGGAGCCCTCTGTACAAGAGGAGAGCTTTCTTT.